This T cell receptor (beta chain) was identified in a study of cytomegalovirus exposure and HLA in healthy donors. Study-level information: Findings of an earlier analysis included 90 million to 120 million unique TCR beta sequences from 180 million or so T cells.

As for this clone: Its cognate antigen is unknown.

The study's findings and limits: Several of the most significant clusters appeared, in a later analysis, to be linked to common viral pathogens.

The V gene's germline CDR1 is MRHNA and CDR2 SNTAGT. The CDR3 totals 15 residues. The V and J ends lost 3 bases and 0 bases respectively, with 9 bases between them. PCR employed 60 Vbeta and 13 Jbeta primers. Libraries were prepared by immunoSEQ multiplex PCR; TCRdb keeps only in-frame clonotypes and omits some of them. Across 100,000 to 150,000 clones, the top ten clones capture about 1.5% of the sample. The chain joins TRBV6-4 to TRBJ2-1; D uncertain. This clonotype originated in a middle-aged woman in good health and CMV-seropositive. The sample comprised PBMCs. The CDR3: CASSDTFSSYNEQFF. The CDR3 DNA is TGTGCCAGCAGTGATACCTTCAGCTCCTACAATGAGCAGTTCTTC.